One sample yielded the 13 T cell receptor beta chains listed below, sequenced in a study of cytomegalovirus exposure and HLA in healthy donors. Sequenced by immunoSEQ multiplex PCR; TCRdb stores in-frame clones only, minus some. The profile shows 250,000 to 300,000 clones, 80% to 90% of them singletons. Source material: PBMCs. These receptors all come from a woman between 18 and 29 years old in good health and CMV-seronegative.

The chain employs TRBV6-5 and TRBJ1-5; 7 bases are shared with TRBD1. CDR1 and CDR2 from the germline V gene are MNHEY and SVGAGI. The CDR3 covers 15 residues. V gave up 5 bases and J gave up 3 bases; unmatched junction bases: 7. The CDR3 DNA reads TGTGCCAGCAGTAGCGGACAGGTCTACAATCAGCCCCAGCATTTT. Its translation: CASSSGQVYNQPQHF.

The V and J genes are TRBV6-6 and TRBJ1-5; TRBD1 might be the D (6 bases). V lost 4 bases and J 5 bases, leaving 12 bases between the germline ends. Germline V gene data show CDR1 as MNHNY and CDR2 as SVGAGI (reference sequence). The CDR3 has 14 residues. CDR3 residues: CASSLRGWDQPQHF. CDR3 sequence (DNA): TGTGCCAGCAGTTTAAGGGGGTGGGATCAGCCCCAGCATTTT.

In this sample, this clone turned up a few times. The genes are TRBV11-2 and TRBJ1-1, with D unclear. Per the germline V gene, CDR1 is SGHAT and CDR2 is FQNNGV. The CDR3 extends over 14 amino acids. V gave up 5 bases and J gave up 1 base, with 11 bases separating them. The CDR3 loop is CASSPKTANTEAFF. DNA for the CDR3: TGTGCCAGCAGCCCGAAAACAGCGAACACTGAAGCTTTCTTT.

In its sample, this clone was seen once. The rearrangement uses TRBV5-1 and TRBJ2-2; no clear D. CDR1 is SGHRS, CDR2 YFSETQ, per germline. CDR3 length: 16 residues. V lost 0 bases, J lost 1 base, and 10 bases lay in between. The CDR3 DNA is TGCGCCAGCAGCTTGGCCGGGTTTCTGAACACCGGGGAGCTGTTTTTT. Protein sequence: CASSLAGFLNTGELFF.

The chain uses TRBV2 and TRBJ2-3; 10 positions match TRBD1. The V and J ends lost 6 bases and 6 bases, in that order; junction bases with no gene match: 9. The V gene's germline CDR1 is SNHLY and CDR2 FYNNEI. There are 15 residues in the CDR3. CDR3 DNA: TGTGCCAGCAGCGACCGGGACAGGGGCGGGGATACGCAGTATTTT. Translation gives CASSDRDRGGDTQYF.

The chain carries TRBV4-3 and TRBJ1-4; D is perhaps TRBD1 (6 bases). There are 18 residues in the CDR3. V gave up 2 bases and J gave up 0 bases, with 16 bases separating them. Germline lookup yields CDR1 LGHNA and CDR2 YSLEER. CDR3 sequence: CASSQRRGGIATNEKLFF. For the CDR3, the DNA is TGCGCCAGCAGCCAACGCAGGGGCGGTATCGCAACTAATGAAAAACTGTTTTTT.

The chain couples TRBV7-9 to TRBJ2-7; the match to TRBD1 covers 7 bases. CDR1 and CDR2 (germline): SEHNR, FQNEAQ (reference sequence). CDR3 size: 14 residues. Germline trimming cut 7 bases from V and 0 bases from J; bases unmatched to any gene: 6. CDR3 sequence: CASTPRQGSYEQYF. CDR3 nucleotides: TGTGCCAGCACCCCCCGACAGGGCTCCTACGAGCAGTACTTC.

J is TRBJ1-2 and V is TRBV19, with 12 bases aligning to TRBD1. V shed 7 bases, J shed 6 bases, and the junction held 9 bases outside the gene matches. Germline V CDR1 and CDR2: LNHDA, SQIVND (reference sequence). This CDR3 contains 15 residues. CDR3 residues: CASKPGTGGGHGYTF. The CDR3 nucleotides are TGTGCCAGTAAACCCGGGACAGGGGGCGGCCATGGCTACACCTTC.

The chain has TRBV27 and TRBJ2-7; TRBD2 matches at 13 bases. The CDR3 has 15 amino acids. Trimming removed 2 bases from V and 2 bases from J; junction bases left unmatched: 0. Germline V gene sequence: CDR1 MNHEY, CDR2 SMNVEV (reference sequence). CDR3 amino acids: CASSLTSGGAYEQYF. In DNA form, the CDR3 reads TGTGCCAGCAGTTTAACTAGCGGGGGGGCCTACGAGCAGTACTTC.

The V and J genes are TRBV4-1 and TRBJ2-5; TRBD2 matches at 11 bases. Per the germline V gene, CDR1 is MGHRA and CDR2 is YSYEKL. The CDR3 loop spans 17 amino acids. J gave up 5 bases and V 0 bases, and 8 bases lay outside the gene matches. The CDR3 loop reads CASSQETSGSEEETQYF. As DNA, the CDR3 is TGCGCCAGCAGCCAAGAAACTAGCGGGAGTGAGGAGGAGACCCAGTACTTC.

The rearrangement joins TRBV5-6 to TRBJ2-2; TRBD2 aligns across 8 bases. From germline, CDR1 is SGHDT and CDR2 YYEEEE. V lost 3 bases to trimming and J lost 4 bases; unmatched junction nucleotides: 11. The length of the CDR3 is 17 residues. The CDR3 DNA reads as TGTGCCAGCAGCTCTCCCGGGACTAGTATAGGCACCGGGGAGCTGTTTTTT. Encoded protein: CASSSPGTSIGTGELFF.

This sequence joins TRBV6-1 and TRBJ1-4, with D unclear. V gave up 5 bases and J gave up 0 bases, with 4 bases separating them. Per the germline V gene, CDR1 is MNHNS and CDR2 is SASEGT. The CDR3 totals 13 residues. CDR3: CASSTATNEKLFF. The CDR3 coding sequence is TGTGCCAGCAGTACAGCAACTAATGAAAAACTGTTTTTT.

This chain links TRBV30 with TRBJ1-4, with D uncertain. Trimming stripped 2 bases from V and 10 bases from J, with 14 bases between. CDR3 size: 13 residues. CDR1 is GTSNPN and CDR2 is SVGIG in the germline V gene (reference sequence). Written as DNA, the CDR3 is TGTGCCTGGAGTCTCACTTGGGAGGGAAAACTGTTTTTT. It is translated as CAWSLTWEGKLFF.